This TCR beta chain was recovered during a study of blood T cells in healthy people across ages. Study-level findings and limits: Per million T cells, the diversity of TCR beta decreased roughly linearly as age advanced. CMV status of donors was not determined, possibly confounding expanded clonotype changes.

Each donor supplied roughly 9.1 milliliters of peripheral blood. Combining a sample-barcoded 5' primer with a J-beta primer mix, a second PCR ran for 7 to 11 cycles. Tagging of each cDNA molecule was performed by a template-switch adaptor with 12 random nucleotides. Using its own MiXCR run on the 5' RACE reads, TCRdb lists one record per CDR3 protein. Among 650,000 to 700,000 distinct CDR3 sequences listed, more than 45% were seen once. CDR1 is LGHNA, CDR2 YNFKEQ, per germline. The CDR3 contains 16 residues. V lost 3 bases, J lost 0 bases, and 11 bases lay in between. This clonotype was observed a few times. The antigen is not known.

This TCR was recovered from an elderly woman in good health. The sequencing sample was made of blood. V usage is TRBV4-2 and J usage is TRBJ1-4; a possible D gene is TRBD1 (5 bases). The CDR3 nucleotides read TGTGCCAGCAGCCACGGGGACCGGGCAACTAATGAAAAACTGTTTTTT. This codes for CASSHGDRATNEKLFF.